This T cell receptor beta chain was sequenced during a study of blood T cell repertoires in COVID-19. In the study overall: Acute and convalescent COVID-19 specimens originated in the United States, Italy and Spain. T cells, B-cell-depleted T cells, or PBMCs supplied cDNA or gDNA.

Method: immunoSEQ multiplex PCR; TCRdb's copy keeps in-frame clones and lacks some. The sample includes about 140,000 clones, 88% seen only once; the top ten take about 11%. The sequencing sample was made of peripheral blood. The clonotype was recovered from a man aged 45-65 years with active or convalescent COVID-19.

The CDR3 loop reads CASGKDRSYEQYF. The DNA for the CDR3 is TGCGCCAGCGGCAAGGACAGGAGTTACGAGCAGTACTTC. The rearrangement uses TRBV5-1 and TRBJ2-7; TRBD1 agrees at 7 bases. The CDR3 covers 13 residues. V lost 7 bases to trimming and J lost 4 bases; unmatched junction nucleotides: 8. Germline CDR1 reads SGHRS; CDR2 reads YFSETQ.